The clone carrying this T cell receptor beta chain has a handful of counts. The antigen remains unidentified. Germline V gene sequence: CDR1 SGDLS, CDR2 YYNGEE. J was trimmed by 3 bases and V by 6 bases; bases with no gene match: 12. The CDR3 is 16 amino acids. This record belongs to a study of cytomegalovirus exposure and HLA in healthy donors. Overall study findings and caveats: Diagnosis of cytomegalovirus status made by the classifier reportedly showed high specificity and sensitivity. In a later analysis, V- and J-gene trimming of beta chains associated with a DCLRE1C missense variant, replicated independently.

It was with 60 Vbeta and 13 Jbeta primers that the PCR ran. Method: immunoSEQ multiplex PCR; TCRdb's copy keeps in-frame clones and lacks some. The sample consists of 130,000 to 150,000 clones, approximately 80% of them appearing once. Sequencing input: PBMCs. The source is a male donor in good health and CMV-seropositive. This chain connects TRBV9 to TRBJ2-7; 10 bases align to TRBD1. The CDR3 spells CASKLGQGNLSYEQYF. The CDR3 nucleotides read TGTGCCAGCAAGCTGGGACAGGGGAATTTGAGCTACGAGCAGTACTTC.